Sequencing of this TCR beta chain was carried out in a study of cytomegalovirus exposure and HLA in healthy donors. Germline CDR1 and CDR2: SEHNR and FQNEAQ (reference sequence). The V gene end was trimmed by 5 bases and the J gene end by 5 bases; junction bases not matched to a gene: 13. The CDR3 has 17 amino acids. Sequenced by immunoSEQ multiplex PCR; TCRdb stores in-frame clones only, minus some. This table holds about 74,000 clones, roughly 94% found once. The V call is TRBV7-9, the J call TRBJ2-3; 10 bases map to TRBD2. The specimen sequenced was PBMCs. The TCR sequence derives from a woman between 18 and 29 years old in good health and CMV-seropositive. The CDR3: CASSILAGVGFGDTQYF. In DNA form, the CDR3 reads TGTGCCAGCAGCATCCTAGCGGGAGTGGGATTCGGAGATACGCAGTATTTT. Complete variable domain (other parts from reference TRBV7-9 and TRBJ2-3): DTGVSQNPRHKITKRGQNVTFRCDPISEHNRLYWYRQTLGQGPEFLTYFQNEAQLEKSRLLSDRFSAERPKGSFSTLEIQRTEQGDSAMYLCASSILAGVGFGDTQYFGPGTRLTVL.